The entry below describes one TCR beta chain. Its recognized antigen is unknown. One base away there is no much larger clone; base qualities are not given. The immunoSEQ Assay, a bias-controlled multiplex PCR, was used to amplify TCRbeta CDR3 regions from genomic DNA. Processing in the source paper ran as follows. Nucleated cell counts per sample were estimated from amplification of reference gene primers within the assay. To quantify the absolute abundance of each unique TCRbeta CDR3 rearrangement, sequence reads were collapsed and filtered. For each sample, productive Simpson clonality was calculated as the square root of Simpson's diversity index across productive rearrangements. In its TCRdb copy, this immuneACCESS table keeps in-frame sequences only and misses some clones. Where compared with another copy, unresolved V genes explain less than half of these, and the others have no known cause. V and J calls and clone size are as listed in that table; D and trimming were resolved from the DNA. The sample yields a few hundred thousand clones; roughly 80% were counted once. Of the sample, approximately 5% is held by the ten largest clones.

This sample was taken from a study of blood T cell repertoires in COVID-19 (dated by TCRdb to about 2020). About the full investigation: Samples covering the acute and convalescent phases of COVID-19 were provided by collaborators in the United States, Italy and Spain. The samples were drawn from the first 160 participants of the ongoing ImmuneRACE study and from roughly 1,300 subjects provided by 6 global collaborators. The sample metadata nearly always contained a de-identified subject ID, COVID-19 status, age in years and sex. The repertoires were released in a freely available public database meant as a resource for research on the immune response to SARS-CoV-2. The prospective study material was composed of cDNA or gDNA derived from T cells, B-cell-depleted T cells, or PBMCs. Where HLA class I and class II types were available, the types were taken from metadata supplied by the sample provider, not from assay-based typing. Deeply sampled blood TCRbeta repertoires from subjects exposed to, actively infected with, or recovered from COVID-19 were included in the dataset.

Results the study describes overall, beyond this receptor: The amount of clinical and demographic metadata varied by source and participant and was provided uncurated.

In the prospective study, participants were about 18 to 89 years old, resided in about two dozen geographic areas of the United States, and were enrolled through a virtual design. To assign participants to cohorts, the prospective study relied on clinical history that participants themselves reported in a screening survey and a study questionnaire. Recovered participants in ImmuneRACE Cohort 3 were defined by two consecutive negative NP/OP PCR tests, clearance by a healthcare professional, or resolution of symptoms. In the prospective study, whole blood, serum and a nasopharyngeal or oropharyngeal swab were collected from each participant by mobile phlebotomists. Participants in the prospective study had the option to provide additional blood draws and questionnaires over a roughly two-month period. Before DNA extraction, blood samples from the prospective study were shipped at room temperature or frozen.

Its CDR3 holds 14 amino acids, cysteine through phenylalanine. Only the CDR3 DNA is retained, 42 bases long and in frame from the first base. From the germline V gene (reference sequence), CDR1 is LNHDA and CDR2 is SQIVND. V is cut back by 3 bases and J by 7 bases, with 9 bases in the junction unmatched. This receptor was obtained from a woman between 45 and 60 years old who had recovered from COVID-19. Recombination joined TRBV19 with TRBJ2-7, with 7 middle bases fitting TRBD2. The sample was PBMCs or T cells enriched from blood (not recorded which). The DNA is as follows: TGTGCCAGTAGTATTGGCGGGACTACGAATGAGCAGTACTTC. Its translation reads: CASSIGGTTNEQYF.